This entry lists 17 T cell receptor beta chains sequenced from one sample in a study of T cell responses to AZD1222 COVID-19 vaccine. This table comes from immunoSEQ multiplex PCR, and its TCRdb copy is limited to in-frame clones, with some not included. The sample includes approximately 170,000 clones, approximately 94% of them seen just once. The sample in question was peripheral blood, obtained 28 days after the second AZD1222 dose. The origin of the receptors is an adult who received the AZD1222 COVID-19 vaccine.

This chain joins TRBV30 and TRBJ1-5; 10 bases are shared with TRBD1. The germline V gene has CDR1 GTSNPN and CDR2 SVGIG (reference sequence). V gave up 3 bases and J gave up 0 bases; unmatched junction bases: 11. The CDR3 spans 18 residues. CDR3: CAWSSGTGAFYSNQPQHF. The CDR3 DNA follows: TGTGCCTGGAGCTCCGGGACAGGGGCCTTCTATAGCAATCAGCCCCAGCATTTT.

V gene TRBV7-2 combines with J gene TRBJ1-1, with 7 nucleotides matching TRBD1. The germline V gene has CDR1 SGHTA and CDR2 FQGNSA. The CDR3 spans 15 residues. V shed 1 base and J 4 bases; nucleotides not matched to a gene: 6. The CDR3 here is CASSLGTGLSTEAFF. For the CDR3, the DNA is TGTGCCAGCAGCTTAGGGACAGGCCTATCCACTGAAGCTTTCTTT.

As DNA, the CDR3 is TGTGCCAGCAGCCAAGGGGATGGCAATCAGCCCCAGCATTTT. Protein product: CASSQGDGNQPQHF. The J gene is TRBJ1-5, the V gene TRBV3-1 (or the pseudogene TRBV3-2), with D unclear. CDR3 size: 14 residues. Germline CDR1 reads LGHDT; CDR2 reads YNNKEL (reference sequence). Trimming cost V 1 base and J 2 bases, with 6 bases left between them.

This clone was detected a few times. This sequence joins TRBV28 and TRBJ2-7; 8 bases line up with TRBD1. Germline lookup yields CDR1 MDHEN and CDR2 SYDVKM. The junction had 7 bases not matched to a gene; V was cut back by 1 base and J by 5 bases. The CDR3 covers 15 residues. The CDR3 DNA is TGTGCCAGCAGTTTATTGTTACAGGGGGGCAACGAGCAGTACTTC. Translated, it gives CASSLLLQGGNEQYF.

The chain links TRBV30 to TRBJ1-1; no definite D call. Trimming shortened V by 0 bases and J by 7 bases, and 12 bases separated the two germline ends. The CDR3 has 13 residues. The V gene's germline CDR1 is GTSNPN and CDR2 SVGIG (reference sequence). In DNA, the CDR3 is TGTGCCTGGAGTGTAGGTCGGCGGGGTGAAGCTTTCTTT. Translating gives CAWSVGRRGEAFF.

The V and J genes are TRBV18 and TRBJ1-2, with 12 bases that match TRBD1. Trimming removed 1 base from V and 2 bases from J; junction bases left unmatched: 8. CDR3 length: 18 amino acids. CDR1 and CDR2 from the germline V gene are KGHSH and LQKENI. CDR3 sequence reads: CASSPLRGQGALNYGYTF. CDR3 coding DNA: TGTGCCAGCTCACCACTCAGGGGACAGGGGGCGTTAAACTATGGCTACACCTTC.

The table lists this clone with a few counts. V gene TRBV11-2 combines with J gene TRBJ2-7, with 10 bases aligning to TRBD1. The CDR3 totals 16 residues. The germline V gene has CDR1 SGHAT and CDR2 FQNNGV. Germline trimming cut 4 bases from V and 7 bases from J; bases unmatched to any gene: 13. The CDR3 DNA sequence: TGTGCCAGCAGCTCCTGGGACAGGACAGGGGGTCGGGAGCAGTACTTC. Protein product: CASSSWDRTGGREQYF.

The J gene is TRBJ1-1, the V gene TRBV9, with a tentative D call TRBD1 (5 bases). The CDR3 is 16 amino acids. CDR1 is SGDLS, CDR2 YYNGEE, per germline. Trimming took off 0 bases at V and 2 bases at J, with 14 bases between the two ends. The CDR3 loop reads CASSVGGEGFNTEAFF. In nucleotides, the CDR3 is TGTGCCAGCAGCGTAGGGGGCGAGGGATTTAACACTGAAGCTTTCTTT. The variable domain in full, completed from reference TRBV9 and TRBJ1-1, reads DSGVTQTPKHLITATGQRVTLRCSPRSGDLSVYWYQQSLDQGLQFLIQYYNGEERAKGNILERFSAQQFPDLHSELNLSSLELGDSALYFCASSVGGEGFNTEAFFGQGTRLTVV.

This chain links TRBV20-1 with TRBJ2-1; tentative D call: TRBD2 (6 bases). The CDR3 loop spans 13 amino acids. Trimming stripped 4 bases from V and 3 bases from J, with 10 bases between. CDR1 is DFQATT and CDR2 is SNEGSKA in the germline V gene (reference sequence). CDR3 loop: CSAIETSYNEQFF. In DNA form, the CDR3 reads TGCAGTGCTATTGAGACTAGCTACAATGAGCAGTTCTTC.

This clone was detected only once. CDR3 region: CASSVVGRGNYGYTF. The CDR3 coding sequence is TGTGCCAGCAGCGTAGTAGGGAGAGGTAACTATGGCTACACCTTC. The rearrangement uses TRBV9 and TRBJ1-2; D remains ambiguous. The germline V gene has CDR1 SGDLS and CDR2 YYNGEE. Trimming stripped 0 bases from V and 1 base from J, with 10 bases between. The CDR3 runs 15 residues. The whole variable domain, filled in from reference TRBV9 and TRBJ1-2, reads DSGVTQTPKHLITATGQRVTLRCSPRSGDLSVYWYQQSLDQGLQFLIQYYNGEERAKGNILERFSAQQFPDLHSELNLSSLELGDSALYFCASSVVGRGNYGYTFGSGTRLTVV.

The J gene is TRBJ1-1, the V gene TRBV19; D may be TRBD1 (5 bases). V lost 7 bases, J lost 1 base, and 7 bases lay in between. The CDR3 has 12 residues. Per the germline V gene, CDR1 is LNHDA and CDR2 is SQIVND (reference sequence). CDR3 in amino acids: CASTTGNTEAFF. The CDR3 region has the DNA TGTGCCAGTACCACAGGGAACACTGAAGCTTTCTTT. Together with reference TRBV19 and TRBJ1-1, the CDR3 gives the full variable domain: DGGITQSPKYLFRKEGQNVTLSCEQNLNHDAMYWYRQDPGQGLRLIYYSQIVNDFQKGDIAEGYSVSREKKESFPLTVTSAQKNPTAFYLCASTTGNTEAFFGQGTRLTVV.

The chain carries TRBV5-1 and TRBJ2-7; 11 bases align to TRBD2. The germline V gene has CDR1 SGHRS and CDR2 YFSETQ. V dropped 4 bases and J dropped 0; count of bases not matched to a gene: 6. The CDR3 sequence is 16 residues long. CDR3 nucleotides: TGCGCCAGCAGCGTACTAGCGGGAGATAGCTCCTACGAGCAGTACTTC. As protein: CASSVLAGDSSYEQYF.

The rearrangement links TRBV4-1 to TRBJ2-1; 7 bases line up with TRBD2. This CDR3 region has 13 residues. J gave up 8 bases and V 4 bases, and 5 bases lay outside the gene matches. CDR1 and CDR2 from the germline V gene are MGHRA and YSYEKL. The CDR3 coding sequence is TGCGCCAGCAGCCTAGACGGGGGGTATGAGCAGTTCTTC. Protein: CASSLDGGYEQFF.

The CDR3 region is CAWSVLAGAGETQYF. DNA of the CDR3: TGTGCCTGGAGTGTACTAGCGGGAGCGGGGGAGACCCAGTACTTC. This sequence joins TRBV30 and TRBJ2-5; 11 bases align to TRBD2. Germline values: CDR1 GTSNPN, CDR2 SVGIG (reference sequence). This CDR3 spans 15 amino acids. The V segment lost 0 bases and the J segment 5 bases; nucleotides outside the gene matches: 5.

J is TRBJ2-7 and V is TRBV30; perhaps TRBD2 as D (6 bases). The CDR3 spans 16 residues. Germline assignment: CDR1 GTSNPN and CDR2 SVGIG (reference sequence). The V gene lost 3 bases and the J gene lost 0 bases, with 18 bases spanning the gap. CDR3 sequence reads: CAWRLPGLRSSYEQYF. CDR3 nucleotides: TGTGCCTGGAGACTTCCGGGACTGAGAAGCTCCTACGAGCAGTACTTC. The entire variable domain, with the rest obtained from reference TRBV30 and TRBJ2-7, is as follows: SQTIHQWPATLVQPVGSPLSLECTVEGTSNPNLYWYRQAAGRGLQLLFYSVGIGQISSEVPQNLSASRPQDRQFILSSKKLLLSDSGFYLCAWRLPGLRSSYEQYFGPGTRLTVT.

This clone has only a few counts. V gene TRBV12-5 combines with J gene TRBJ1-2, with TRBD1 identical over 8 bases. The CDR3 loop spans 15 amino acids. Germline V gene data show CDR1 as LGHNT and CDR2 as FRNRAP. With V trimmed by 0 bases and J by 5 bases, 5 bases remained unmatched. The CDR3 nucleotides read TGTGCTAGTGGTTTGGTCACAACAGGGGGATATGGCTACACCTTC. Protein: CASGLVTTGGYGYTF.

The table lists this clone with a count of one. The rearrangement links TRBV6-5 to TRBJ2-6; D is ambiguous. Germline assignment: CDR1 MNHEY and CDR2 SVGAGI. The length of the CDR3 is 15 residues. Trimming took off 6 bases at V and 1 base at J, with 10 bases between the two ends. The CDR3 is CASSHTTSGANVLTF. The CDR3 region has the DNA TGTGCCAGCAGCCATACCACGTCTGGGGCCAACGTCCTGACTTTC.